One and the same sample provided the 4 T cell receptor beta chains below, sequenced in a study of PD-1 blockade in classical Hodgkin lymphoma. Data came from immunoSEQ multiplex PCR; TCRdb stores just in-frame clones and leaves some out. Here the sample spans fewer than 100,000 clones, 89% being singletons. Brentuximab vedotin exposure varied among the patients, all of whom had relapsed after autologous stem cell transplantation. The specimen was peripheral blood mononuclear cells (PBMCs), collected at baseline. The source is a human donor with classical Hodgkin lymphoma.

The V call is TRBV6-5, the J call TRBJ1-5; D uncertain. CDR3 length equals 13 residues. Trimming took 2 bases from V and 7 from J, leaving 9 bases between them. Germline CDR1 MNHEY, CDR2 SVGAGI. The CDR3 DNA reads as TGTGCCAGCAGTTACAGGGAAGGGCAGCCCCAGCATTTT. It yields the protein CASSYREGQPQHF.

The chain is built from TRBV4-1 and TRBJ2-3, with D unresolved. V lost 1 base and J 2 bases, leaving 16 bases between the germline ends. Germline-derived CDR1 and CDR2 are MGHRA and YSYEKL. This CDR3 contains 17 residues. This chain's CDR3 is CASSQGLKWKLTDTQYF. CDR3 in DNA: TGCGCCAGCAGCCAAGGGTTGAAGTGGAAACTCACAGATACGCAGTATTTT.

The V call is TRBV5-4, the J call TRBJ2-3; 9 bases map to TRBD1. The CDR3 sequence is 15 residues long. In germline, CDR1 is SGHNT, CDR2 YYREEE (reference sequence). V lost 4 bases to trimming and J lost 7 bases; unmatched junction nucleotides: 10. The chain's CDR3 is CASSLPGQGPYTQYF. Written as DNA, the CDR3 is TGTGCCAGCAGCCTCCCGGGACAGGGACCTTATACGCAGTATTTT.

This clone appeared once. The chain uses TRBV2 and TRBJ1-2; D is undetermined. The ends were cut back, 8 bases at V and 3 bases at J, with 22 bases in the middle. Germline V lookup: CDR1 SNHLY, CDR2 FYNNEI. CDR3 length: 16 amino acids. The CDR3 here is CASPTPGGLSDYGYTF. The CDR3 coding sequence is TGTGCCAGCCCCACGCCGGGAGGGCTCTCTGACTATGGCTACACCTTC.